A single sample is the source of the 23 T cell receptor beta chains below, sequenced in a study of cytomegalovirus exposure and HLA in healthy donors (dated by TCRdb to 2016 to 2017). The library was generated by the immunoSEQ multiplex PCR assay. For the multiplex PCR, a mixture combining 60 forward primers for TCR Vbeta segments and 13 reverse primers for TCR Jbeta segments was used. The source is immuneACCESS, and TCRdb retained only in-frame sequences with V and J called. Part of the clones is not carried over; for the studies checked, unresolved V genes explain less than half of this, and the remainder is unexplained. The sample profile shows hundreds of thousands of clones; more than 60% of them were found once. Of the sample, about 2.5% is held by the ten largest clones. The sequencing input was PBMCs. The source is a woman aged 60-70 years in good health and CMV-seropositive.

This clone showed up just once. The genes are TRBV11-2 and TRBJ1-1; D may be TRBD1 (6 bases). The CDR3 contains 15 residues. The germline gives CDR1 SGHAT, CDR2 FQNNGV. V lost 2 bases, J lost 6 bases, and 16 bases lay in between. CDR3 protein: CASSLRGGGRAEAFF. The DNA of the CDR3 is TGTGCCAGCAGCTTAAGAGGGGGGGGAAGGGCTGAAGCTTTCTTT.

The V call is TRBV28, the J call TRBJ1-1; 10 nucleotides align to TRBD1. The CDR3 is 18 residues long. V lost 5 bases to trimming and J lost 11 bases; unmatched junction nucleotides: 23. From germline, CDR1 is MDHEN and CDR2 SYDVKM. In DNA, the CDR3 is TGTGCCAGCAGTCCCCCTCCCTCTCCGGGACAGGGGTGGGATAAGGCTTTCTTT. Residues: CASSPPPSPGQGWDKAFF.

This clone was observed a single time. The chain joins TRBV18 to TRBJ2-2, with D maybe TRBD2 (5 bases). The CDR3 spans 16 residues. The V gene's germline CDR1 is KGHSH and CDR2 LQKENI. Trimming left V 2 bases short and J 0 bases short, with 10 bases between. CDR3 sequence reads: CASSPGLASNTGELFF. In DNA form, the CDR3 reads TGTGCCAGCTCACCAGGATTAGCGTCGAACACCGGGGAGCTGTTTTTT.

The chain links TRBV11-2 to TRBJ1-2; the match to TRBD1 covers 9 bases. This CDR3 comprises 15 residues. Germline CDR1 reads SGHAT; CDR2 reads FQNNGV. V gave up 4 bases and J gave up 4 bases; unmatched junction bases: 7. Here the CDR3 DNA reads TGTGCCAGCAGCTGGGCCGGGACAGGGACCTATGGCTACACCTTC. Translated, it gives CASSWAGTGTYGYTF.

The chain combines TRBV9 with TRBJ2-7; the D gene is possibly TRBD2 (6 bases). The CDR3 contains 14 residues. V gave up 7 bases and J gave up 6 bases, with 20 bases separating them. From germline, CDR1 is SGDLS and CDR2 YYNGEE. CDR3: CASGLSGEAGEQYF. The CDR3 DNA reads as TGTGCCAGCGGGTTGTCGGGGGAGGCAGGCGAGCAGTACTTC.

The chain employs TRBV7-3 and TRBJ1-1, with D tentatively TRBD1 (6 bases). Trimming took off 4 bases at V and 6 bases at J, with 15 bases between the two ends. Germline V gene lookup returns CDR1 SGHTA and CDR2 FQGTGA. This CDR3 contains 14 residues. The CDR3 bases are TGTGCCAGCAGCTCGCAATTAGGGGGAGCTGAAGCTTTCTTT. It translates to CASSSQLGGAEAFF.

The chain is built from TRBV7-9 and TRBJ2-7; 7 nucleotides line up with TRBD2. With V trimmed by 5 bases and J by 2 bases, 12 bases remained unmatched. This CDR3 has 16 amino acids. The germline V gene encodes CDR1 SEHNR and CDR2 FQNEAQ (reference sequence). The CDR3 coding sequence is TGTGCCAGCAGCCGCACGGGGGGTGACGGAGCCTACGAGCAGTACTTC. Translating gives CASSRTGGDGAYEQYF.

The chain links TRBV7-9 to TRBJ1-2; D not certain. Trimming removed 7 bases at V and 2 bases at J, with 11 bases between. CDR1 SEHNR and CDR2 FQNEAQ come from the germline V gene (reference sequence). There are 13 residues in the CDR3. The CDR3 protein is CASTTPTNYGYTF. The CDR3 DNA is TGTGCCAGCACCACGCCCACAAACTATGGCTACACCTTC.

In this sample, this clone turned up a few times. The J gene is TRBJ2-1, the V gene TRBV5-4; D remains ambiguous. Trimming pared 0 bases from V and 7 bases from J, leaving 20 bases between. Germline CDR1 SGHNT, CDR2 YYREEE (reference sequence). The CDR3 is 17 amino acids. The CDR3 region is CASSLVLTQVTPNEQFF. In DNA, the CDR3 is TGTGCCAGCAGCTTGGTTTTAACGCAGGTTACCCCAAATGAGCAGTTCTTC.

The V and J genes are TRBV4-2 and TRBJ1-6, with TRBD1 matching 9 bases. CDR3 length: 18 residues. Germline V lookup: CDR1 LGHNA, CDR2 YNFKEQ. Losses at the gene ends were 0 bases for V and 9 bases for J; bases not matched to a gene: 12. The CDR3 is CASSQDSVRTGEGSPLHF. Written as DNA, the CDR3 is TGTGCCAGCAGCCAAGATTCTGTGCGGACAGGGGAAGGTTCACCCCTCCACTTT.

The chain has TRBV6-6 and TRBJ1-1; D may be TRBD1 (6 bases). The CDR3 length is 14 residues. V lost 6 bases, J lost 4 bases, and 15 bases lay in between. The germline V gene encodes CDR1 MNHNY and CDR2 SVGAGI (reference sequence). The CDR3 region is CASSLRMGATEAFF. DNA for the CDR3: TGTGCCAGCAGCCTCAGGATGGGGGCCACTGAAGCTTTCTTT.

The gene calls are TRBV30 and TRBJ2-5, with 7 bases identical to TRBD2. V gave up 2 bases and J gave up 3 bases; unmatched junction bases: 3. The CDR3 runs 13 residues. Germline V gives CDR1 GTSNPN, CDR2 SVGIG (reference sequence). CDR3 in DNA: TGTGCCTGGAGTTGGGGGGGAGAAGAGACCCAGTACTTC. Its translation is CAWSWGGEETQYF.

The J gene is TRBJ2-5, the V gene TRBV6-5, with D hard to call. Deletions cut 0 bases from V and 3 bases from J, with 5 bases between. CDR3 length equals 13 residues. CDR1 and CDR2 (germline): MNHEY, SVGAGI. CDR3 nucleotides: TGTGCCAGCAGTTACTCACAAGAAGAGACCCAGTACTTC. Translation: CASSYSQEETQYF.

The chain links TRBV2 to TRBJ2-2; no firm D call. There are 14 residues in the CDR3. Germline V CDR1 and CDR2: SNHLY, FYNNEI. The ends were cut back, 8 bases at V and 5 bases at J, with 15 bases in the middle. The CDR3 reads CASSLRVETGELFF. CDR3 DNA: TGTGCCAGCTCTCTACGGGTGGAAACCGGGGAGCTGTTTTTT.

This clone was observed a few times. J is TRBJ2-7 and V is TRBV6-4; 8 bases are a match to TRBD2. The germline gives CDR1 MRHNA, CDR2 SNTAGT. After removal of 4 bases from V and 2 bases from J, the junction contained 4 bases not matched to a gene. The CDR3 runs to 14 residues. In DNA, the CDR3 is TGTGCCAGCAGTGGGACGGGGGGGCCCTACGAGCAGTACTTC. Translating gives CASSGTGGPYEQYF.

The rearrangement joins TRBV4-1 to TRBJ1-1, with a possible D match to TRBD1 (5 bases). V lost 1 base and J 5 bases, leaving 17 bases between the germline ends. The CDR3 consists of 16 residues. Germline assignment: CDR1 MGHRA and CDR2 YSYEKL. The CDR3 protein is CASSQGYTYRGTEAFF. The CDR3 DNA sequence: TGCGCCAGCAGCCAAGGTTACACCTACCGGGGGACTGAAGCTTTCTTT.

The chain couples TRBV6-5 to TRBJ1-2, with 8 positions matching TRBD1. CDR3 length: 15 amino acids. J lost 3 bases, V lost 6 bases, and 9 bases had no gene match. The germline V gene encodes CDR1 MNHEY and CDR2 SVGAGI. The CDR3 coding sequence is TGTGCCAGCAGACCCACAGGGGGGTTGGACTATGGCTACACCTTC. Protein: CASRPTGGLDYGYTF.

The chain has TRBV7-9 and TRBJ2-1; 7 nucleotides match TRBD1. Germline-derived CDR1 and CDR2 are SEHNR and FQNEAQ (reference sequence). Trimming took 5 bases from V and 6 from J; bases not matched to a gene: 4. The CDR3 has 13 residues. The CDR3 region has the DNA TGTGCCAGCAGCCTTGGACAGGTCAATGAGCAGTTCTTC. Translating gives CASSLGQVNEQFF.

CDR3 region: CASSGSGTSGRPGELFF. The CDR3 nucleotides are TGCGCCAGCAGCGGATCCGGGACTAGCGGGAGACCCGGGGAGCTGTTTTTT. This chain connects TRBV5-1 to TRBJ2-2; the match to TRBD2 covers 14 bases. From germline, CDR1 is SGHRS and CDR2 YFSETQ. This CDR3 has 17 residues. J gave up 6 bases and V 4 bases, and 8 bases lay outside the gene matches.

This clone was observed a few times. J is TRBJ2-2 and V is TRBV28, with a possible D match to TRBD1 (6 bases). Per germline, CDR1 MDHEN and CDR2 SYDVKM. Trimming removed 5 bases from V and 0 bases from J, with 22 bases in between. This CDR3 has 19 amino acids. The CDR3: CASSPTGQGIPANTGELFF. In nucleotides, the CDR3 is TGTGCCAGCAGTCCAACGGGTCAGGGGATACCCGCGAACACCGGGGAGCTGTTTTTT. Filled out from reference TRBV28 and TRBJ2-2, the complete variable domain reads DVKVTQSSRYLVKRTGEKVFLECVQDMDHENMFWYRQDPGLGLRLIYFSYDVKMKEKGDIPEGYSVSREKKERFSLILESASTNQTSMYLCASSPTGQGIPANTGELFFGEGSRLTVL.

DNA for the CDR3: TGTGCTGTAGGGGGCAGCATCCAAGAGACCCAGTACTTC. Its protein product is CAVGGSIQETQYF. The V and J genes are TRBV2 and TRBJ2-5; 7 bases are a match to TRBD1. Germline V gene sequence: CDR1 SNHLY, CDR2 FYNNEI. The CDR3 has 13 amino acids.

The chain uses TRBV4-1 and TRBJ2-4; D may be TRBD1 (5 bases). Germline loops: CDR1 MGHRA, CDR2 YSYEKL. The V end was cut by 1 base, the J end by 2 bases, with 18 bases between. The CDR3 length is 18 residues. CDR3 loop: CASSQVGLMYLSKNIQYF. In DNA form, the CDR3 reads TGCGCCAGCAGCCAAGTGGGGCTTATGTACTTGTCCAAAAACATTCAGTACTTC.

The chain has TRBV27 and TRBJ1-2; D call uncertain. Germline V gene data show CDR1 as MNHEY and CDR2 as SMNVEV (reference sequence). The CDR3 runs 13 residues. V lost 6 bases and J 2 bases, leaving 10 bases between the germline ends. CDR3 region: CASSGLSNYGYTF. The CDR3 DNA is TGTGCCAGCAGCGGACTCTCAAACTATGGCTACACCTTC.